Presented here are 31 T cell receptor beta chains from one specimen sequenced in a study of cytomegalovirus exposure and HLA in healthy donors. Primers: 60 Vbeta forward and 13 Jbeta reverse. TCRdb's table, derived via immunoSEQ multiplex PCR, lists solely in-frame clones and lacks some. The table shows about 140,000 clones, with more than 75% occurring only once. The sample taken for sequencing was PBMCs. The receptors come from a woman aged 18 to 35 in good health and CMV-seropositive.

The chain employs TRBV15 and TRBJ1-2, with a possible D match to TRBD1 (5 bases). The CDR3 sequence is 16 residues long. Germline V gene data show CDR1 as LNHNV and CDR2 as YYDKDF (reference sequence). V was pared by 2 bases and J by 4 bases, with 17 bases between. The CDR3 reads CATSRPGTGGFYGYTF. The CDR3 coding sequence is TGTGCCACCAGCAGACCCGGGACGGGAGGTTTCTATGGCTACACCTTC.

The chain carries TRBV7-9 and TRBJ1-1; possibly TRBD1 for D (6 bases). V was pared by 5 bases and J by 1 base, with 11 bases between. CDR3 length equals 14 residues. The germline gives CDR1 SEHNR, CDR2 FQNEAQ (reference sequence). CDR3 in amino acids: CASSGRTENTEAFF. In DNA form, the CDR3 reads TGTGCCAGCAGCGGCAGGACAGAGAACACTGAAGCTTTCTTT.

The DNA of the CDR3 is TGTGCCAGTATTGACGGCGCAGGGCAGCCCCAGCATTTT. Translation: CASIDGAGQPQHF. This chain connects TRBV19 to TRBJ1-5; D is perhaps TRBD1 (5 bases). The V end was cut by 7 bases, the J end by 7 bases, with 14 bases between. Germline values: CDR1 LNHDA, CDR2 SQIVND (reference sequence). CDR3 length: 13 residues.

The J gene is TRBJ2-7, the V gene TRBV10-3; TRBD1 matches at 8 bases. J lost 5 bases, V lost 5 bases, and 5 bases had no gene match. This CDR3 region has 13 residues. The germline gives CDR1 ENHRY, CDR2 SYGVKD. CDR3 bases: TGTGCCATCAGTAAAGGGACAGGCCACGAGCAGTACTTC. Translated: CAISKGTGHEQYF.

This rearrangement joins TRBV18 to TRBJ2-7; 11 nucleotides line up with TRBD2. CDR1 and CDR2 from the germline V gene are KGHSH and LQKENI. This CDR3 is built from 15 residues. J lost 7 bases, V lost 8 bases, and 13 bases had no gene match. The CDR3 is CASTLTSGGLREQYF. In DNA, the CDR3 is TGTGCCAGCACTCTAACTAGCGGGGGTCTCCGGGAGCAGTACTTC.

This clone was detected only a few times. The CDR3 coding sequence is TGCGCCAGCAGCCTACCCAACTACGAGCAGTACTTC. Translation gives CASSLPNYEQYF. The chain employs TRBV5-1 and TRBJ2-7; D is unclear. CDR3 length: 12 residues. Trimming pared 4 bases from V and 3 bases from J, leaving 8 bases between. The germline V gene has CDR1 SGHRS and CDR2 YFSETQ.

V and J are TRBV10-3 and TRBJ1-2; the match to TRBD1 covers 9 bases. Germline V gene data show CDR1 as ENHRY and CDR2 as SYGVKD. V was pared by 2 bases and J by 5 bases, with 6 bases of the junction left unmatched. This CDR3 contains 15 residues. Written as DNA, the CDR3 is TGTGCCATCAGTGAGGGGACAGGGCTCCTTTATGGCTACACCTTC. It codes for CAISEGTGLLYGYTF.

The V and J genes are TRBV7-9 and TRBJ2-7, with D hard to call. CDR1 is SEHNR and CDR2 is FQNEAQ in the germline V gene (reference sequence). Trimming took off 0 bases at V and 7 bases at J, with 16 bases between the two ends. This CDR3 comprises 15 residues. CDR3 in amino acids: CASSLALGSFQEQYF. The CDR3 nucleotides are TGTGCCAGCAGCTTAGCGCTGGGCAGCTTCCAGGAGCAGTACTTC.

The chain couples TRBV30 to TRBJ1-5, with unresolved D. The V end was cut by 1 base, the J end by 7 bases, with 11 bases between. There are 13 residues in the CDR3. Germline CDR1 GTSNPN, CDR2 SVGIG (reference sequence). CDR3 sequence: CAWSAGAGQPQHF. CDR3 sequence (DNA): TGTGCCTGGAGTGCTGGAGCGGGGCAGCCCCAGCATTTT.

The chain is built from TRBV30 and TRBJ2-2; no definite D call. V was pared by 5 bases and J by 7 bases, with 11 bases between. This CDR3 region has 12 residues. CDR1 GTSNPN and CDR2 SVGIG come from the germline V gene (reference sequence). The CDR3 DNA is TGTGCCTGGGGTGACTCCCTCGGGGAGCTGTTTTTT. Translating gives CAWGDSLGELFF.

The chain combines TRBV28 with TRBJ2-7, with D possibly TRBD2 on 5 matching bases. There are 14 residues in the CDR3. The V and J ends lost 1 base and 3 bases respectively, with 10 bases between them. Germline lookup yields CDR1 MDHEN and CDR2 SYDVKM. The CDR3 loop reads CASSLFVGIYEQYF. DNA for the CDR3: TGTGCCAGCAGTTTATTTGTCGGGATCTACGAGCAGTACTTC.

This clone was picked up a small number of times. This chain connects TRBV6-1 to TRBJ1-2; the match to TRBD1 covers 9 bases. The germline V gene has CDR1 MNHNS and CDR2 SASEGT. The CDR3 loop spans 14 amino acids. After removal of 5 bases from V and 3 bases from J, the junction contained 4 bases not matched to a gene. Here the CDR3 DNA reads TGTGCCAGCAGTACCGGACAGGGGCACTATGGCTACACCTTC. It encodes CASSTGQGHYGYTF.

The chain has TRBV27 and TRBJ2-1; 7 positions agree with TRBD2. The germline gives CDR1 MNHEY, CDR2 SMNVEV (reference sequence). The J segment lost 10 bases and the V segment lost 4 bases, leaving 4 bases of the junction unmatched. The CDR3 totals 12 residues. CDR3 sequence reads: CASSSLGGEQFF. The CDR3, as DNA: TGTGCCAGCAGTTCCCTGGGGGGGGAGCAGTTCTTC.

This clone was recorded once. The V call is TRBV7-2, the J call TRBJ1-4; D gene uncertain. Germline CDR1 reads SGHTA; CDR2 reads FQGNSA. The CDR3 contains 15 residues. The V and J ends lost 1 base and 8 bases respectively, with 14 bases between them. CDR3 region: CASSLGRGTREKLFF. CDR3 DNA sequence: TGTGCCAGCAGCTTAGGCCGGGGTACCCGAGAAAAACTGTTTTTT.

The chain is built from TRBV7-8 and TRBJ1-5, with TRBD1 as a possible D gene (5 bases). Deletions cut 5 bases from V and 0 bases from J, with 23 bases between. The CDR3 is 19 residues long. Germline CDR1 is SGHVS and CDR2 is FQNEAQ. In DNA form, the CDR3 reads TGTGCCAGCAGCCCCAGCGGGTGGCAGGGAGGTCATAGCAATCAGCCCCAGCATTTT. Translating gives CASSPSGWQGGHSNQPQHF.

The chain combines TRBV19 with TRBJ1-5, with D possibly matching TRBD1 (5 bases). Trimming took 6 bases from V and 4 from J, leaving 10 bases between them. This CDR3 is 13 amino acids long. The germline gives CDR1 LNHDA, CDR2 SQIVND (reference sequence). The CDR3 nucleotides are TGTGCCAGTAGCCCCAGGGTTAATCAGCCCCAGCATTTT. The encoded protein is CASSPRVNQPQHF.

For the CDR3, the DNA is TGTGCCAGCAGCTCCCTGGGCGGGGGGCGTACTGAAGCTTTCTTT. This gives the protein CASSSLGGGRTEAFF. The chain joins TRBV5-5 to TRBJ1-1; D perhaps matches TRBD1 (6 bases). The CDR3 loop spans 15 amino acids. V was cut by 3 bases and J by 5 bases, with 17 bases left in between. The germline CDR1 and CDR2 sequences are SGHKS and YYEKEE (reference sequence).

This chain connects TRBV5-1 to TRBJ1-1, with 12 bases fitting TRBD1. CDR3 length equals 17 residues. V lost 2 bases, J lost 4 bases, and 9 bases stayed unmatched. The germline CDR1 and CDR2 sequences are SGHRS and YFSETQ. CDR3 amino acids: CASSLTRDRGRVTEAFF. The CDR3 nucleotides are TGCGCCAGCAGCTTAACAAGGGACAGGGGGCGCGTCACTGAAGCTTTCTTT.

This chain links TRBV2 with TRBJ1-6, with 8 bases fitting TRBD1. J was trimmed by 6 bases and V by 8 bases; bases with no gene match: 9. Germline V gene data show CDR1 as SNHLY and CDR2 as FYNNEI. The CDR3 length is 15 residues. The CDR3 region has the DNA TGTGCCAGCCGGGACAGGAGGGGGTCTAATTCACCCCTCCACTTT. Its protein is CASRDRRGSNSPLHF.

The rearrangement joins TRBV25-1 to TRBJ1-1; weak D call: TRBD1 (5 bases). V dropped 2 bases and J dropped 3 bases, with 13 bases sitting between them. The CDR3 length is 15 residues. Germline V gene sequence: CDR1 MGHDK, CDR2 SYGVNS. DNA of the CDR3: TGTGCCAGCAGTGAAACGTTGCCGGGGGACACTGAAGCTTTCTTT. Its protein is CASSETLPGDTEAFF.

The rearrangement uses TRBV19 and TRBJ2-3; unclear D gene. The CDR3 extends over 15 amino acids. Deletions cut 1 base from V and 0 bases from J, with 8 bases between. Germline V gene lookup returns CDR1 LNHDA and CDR2 SQIVND (reference sequence). DNA of the CDR3: TGTGCCAGTAGTATAGGAGTCGGTAGCACAGATACGCAGTATTTT. Its protein is CASSIGVGSTDTQYF.

J is TRBJ2-5 and V is TRBV18; the D gene is possibly TRBD1 (5 bases). CDR1 and CDR2 (germline): KGHSH, LQKENI. V dropped 2 bases and J dropped 5 bases, with 18 bases sitting between them. The CDR3 has 16 amino acids. The CDR3 spells CASSPRNPKTEETQYF. DNA for the CDR3: TGTGCCAGCTCACCAAGGAATCCGAAGACAGAGGAGACCCAGTACTTC.

This chain connects TRBV19 to TRBJ1-5; weak D call: TRBD1 (6 bases). Trimming shortened V by 5 bases and J by 4 bases, and 9 bases separated the two germline ends. In germline, CDR1 is LNHDA, CDR2 SQIVND (reference sequence). This CDR3 is built from 13 residues. The CDR3 reads CASSRTENQPQHF. The DNA for the CDR3 is TGTGCCAGTAGTCGGACAGAGAATCAGCCCCAGCATTTT.

The V and J genes are TRBV5-1 and TRBJ2-2; 11 bases agree with TRBD2. From germline, CDR1 is SGHRS and CDR2 YFSETQ. CDR3 length: 16 residues. Trimming took 4 bases from V and 6 from J; bases not matched to a gene: 8. CDR3 protein: CASSDNSGGAPGELFF. As DNA, the CDR3 is TGCGCCAGCAGCGATAATAGCGGGGGGGCGCCCGGGGAGCTGTTTTTT.

The rearrangement links TRBV19 to TRBJ1-6; 8 nucleotides align to TRBD1. The CDR3 runs to 15 residues. Germline-derived CDR1 and CDR2 are LNHDA and SQIVND (reference sequence). Trimming took 5 bases from V and 8 from J; bases not matched to a gene: 8. The CDR3 here is CASSAYRGTDSPLHF. The CDR3 nucleotides read TGTGCCAGTAGTGCTTACAGGGGGACGGATTCACCCCTCCACTTT.

This clone was picked up one time. V usage is TRBV19 and J usage is TRBJ1-5; 7 bases match TRBD1. The V and J ends lost 7 bases and 0 bases, in that order; junction bases with no gene match: 6. Germline V gene lookup returns CDR1 LNHDA and CDR2 SQIVND (reference sequence). This CDR3 region has 15 residues. Written as DNA, the CDR3 is TGTGCCAGTACCATGGGACAGATTAGCAATCAGCCCCAGCATTTT. Translating it yields CASTMGQISNQPQHF.

The chain couples TRBV11-2 to TRBJ1-2; TRBD1 matches 9 bases. V lost 0 bases to trimming and J lost 7 bases; unmatched junction nucleotides: 18. The CDR3 extends over 19 amino acids. Germline CDR1 SGHAT, CDR2 FQNNGV. CDR3 region: CASSLDSTAGTGMFFGYTF. The CDR3 nucleotides read TGTGCCAGCAGCTTAGACTCTACCGCCGGGACAGGGATGTTCTTTGGCTACACCTTC.

This clone was seen a single time. This CDR3 reads CASTSGQGLPDTQYF. The DNA of the CDR3 is TGTGCCAGCACCTCGGGACAGGGGTTGCCAGATACGCAGTATTTT. This sequence joins TRBV27 and TRBJ2-3; 10 nucleotides match TRBD1. The CDR3 spans 15 residues. The V segment lost 7 bases and the J segment 4 bases; nucleotides outside the gene matches: 8. Per germline, CDR1 MNHEY and CDR2 SMNVEV (reference sequence).

CDR3 nucleotide sequence: TGTGCCAGCAGCTTGGGCCCGGACAGGGACTCTGGAAACACCATATATTTT. Protein product: CASSLGPDRDSGNTIYF. The chain carries TRBV7-9 and TRBJ1-3; 8 nucleotides align to TRBD1. CDR1 is SEHNR, CDR2 FQNEAQ, per germline (reference sequence). V trimming: 3 bases; J trimming: 0 bases; junction bases outside the gene matches: 7. There are 17 residues in the CDR3.

The chain has TRBV5-6 and TRBJ2-2; 7 nucleotides match TRBD1. V lost 3 bases, J lost 6 bases, and 11 bases stayed unmatched. Germline CDR1 and CDR2: SGHDT and YYEEEE. This CDR3 region has 16 residues. The CDR3 sequence: CASSSQTGQYSGELFF. CDR3 nucleotides: TGTGCCAGCAGCTCCCAGACAGGGCAGTACTCCGGGGAGCTGTTTTTT.

The chain uses TRBV7-2 and TRBJ2-7, with D possibly matching TRBD1 (5 bases). V dropped 1 base and J dropped 3 bases, with 13 bases sitting between them. Germline values: CDR1 SGHTA, CDR2 FQGNSA. CDR3 length equals 15 residues. The CDR3 DNA sequence: TGTGCCAGCAGCTTAGGACAGAGGCTTCTCTACGAGCAGTACTTC. Amino acid sequence: CASSLGQRLLYEQYF.